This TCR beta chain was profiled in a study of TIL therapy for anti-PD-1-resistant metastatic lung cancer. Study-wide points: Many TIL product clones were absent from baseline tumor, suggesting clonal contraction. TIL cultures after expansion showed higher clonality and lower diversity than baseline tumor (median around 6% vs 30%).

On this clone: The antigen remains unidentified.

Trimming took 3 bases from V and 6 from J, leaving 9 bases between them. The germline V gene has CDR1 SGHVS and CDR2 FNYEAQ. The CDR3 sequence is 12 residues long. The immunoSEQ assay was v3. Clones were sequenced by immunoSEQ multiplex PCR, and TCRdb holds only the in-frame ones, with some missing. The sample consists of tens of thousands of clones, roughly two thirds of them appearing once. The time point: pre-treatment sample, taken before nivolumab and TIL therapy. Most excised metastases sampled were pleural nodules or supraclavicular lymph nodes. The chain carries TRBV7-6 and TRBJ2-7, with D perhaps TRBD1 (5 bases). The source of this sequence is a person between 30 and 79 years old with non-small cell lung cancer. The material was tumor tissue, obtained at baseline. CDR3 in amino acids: CASSFAGSEQYF. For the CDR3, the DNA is TGTGCCAGCAGCTTTGCAGGGTCCGAGCAGTACTTC.